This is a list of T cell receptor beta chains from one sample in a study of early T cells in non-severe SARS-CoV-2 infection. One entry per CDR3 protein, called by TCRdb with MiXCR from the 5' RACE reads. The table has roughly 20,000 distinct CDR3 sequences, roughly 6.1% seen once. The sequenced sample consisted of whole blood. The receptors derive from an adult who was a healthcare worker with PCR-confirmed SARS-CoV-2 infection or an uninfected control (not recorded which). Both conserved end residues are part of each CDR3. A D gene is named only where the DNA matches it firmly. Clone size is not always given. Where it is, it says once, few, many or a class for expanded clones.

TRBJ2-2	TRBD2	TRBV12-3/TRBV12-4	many	CASSFGGTGRAGELFF	TGTGCCAGCAGTTTCGGAGGGACGGGGAGGGCCGGGGAGCTGTTTTTT
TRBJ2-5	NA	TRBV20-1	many	CSAGQETQYF	TGCAGTGCTGGCCAAGAGACCCAGTACTTC
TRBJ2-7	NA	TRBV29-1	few	CSVHRDYEQYF	TGCAGCGTCCACCGGGACTACGAGCAGTACTTC
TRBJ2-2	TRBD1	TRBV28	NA	CASSLSLLRDREAGELFF	TGTGCCAGCAGTTTATCCCTCCTTAGGGACAGGGAGGCCGGGGAGCTGTTTTTT
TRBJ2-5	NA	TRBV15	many	CATTSSEELAETQYF	TGTGCCACCACCTCCTCAGAGGAACTAGCAGAGACCCAGTACTTC
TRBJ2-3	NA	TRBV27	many	CASSLRRLGDTQYF	TGTGCCAGCAGTTTAAGGAGACTGGGCGATACGCAGTATTTT
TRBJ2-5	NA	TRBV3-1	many	CASKIGTQTQYF	TGTGCCAGCAAAATAGGGACCCAAACCCAGTACTTC
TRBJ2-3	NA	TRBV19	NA	CASSSSSTDTQYF	TGTGCCAGTAGTTCGTCGAGCACAGATACGCAGTATTTT
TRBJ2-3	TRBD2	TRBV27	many	CASSQGLAGGGDTQYF	TGTGCCAGCAGCCAAGGACTAGCGGGAGGGGGCGATACGCAGTATTTT
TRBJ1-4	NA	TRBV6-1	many	CASTLNGELFF	TGTGCCAGCACCCTGAACGGGGAACTGTTTTTT
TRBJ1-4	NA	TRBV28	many	CASSLGGADEKLFF	TGTGCCAGCAGTTTAGGGGGCGCGGATGAAAAACTGTTTTTT
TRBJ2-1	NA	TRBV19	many	CASSMEGAGSSDNEQFF	TGTGCCAGTAGTATGGAAGGGGCGGGATCGTCTGACAATGAGCAGTTCTTC